These T cell receptor beta chains were read from a single sample in a study of cytomegalovirus exposure and HLA in healthy donors. The table came from immunoSEQ multiplex PCR; TCRdb's copy has only in-frame clones and leaves some out. The table has 150,000 to 200,000 clones, roughly 71% seen once. Sequencing was done on a sample of PBMCs. The receptors stem from a woman aged 45-60 years in good health and CMV-seropositive. CDR3s include the opening cysteine and the closing phenylalanine or tryptophan. Each record gives: CDR3 DNA, CDR3 protein, J gene, clone size, V gene, D gene. A D gene is named only where the DNA matches it firmly. Clone sizes are given selectively: once, few, many, or a class where the clone is expanded.

cdr3_nt: TGTGCCAGCAGGTCCGGGACAGGCTATGGCTACACCTTC
cdr3_aa: CASRSGTGYGYTF
j_call: TRBJ1-2
clone_size: -
v_call: TRBV6-6
d_call: TRBD1

cdr3_nt: TGTGCCAGCAGCCCCCGACAGGACAATCAGCCCCAGCATTTT
cdr3_aa: CASSPRQDNQPQHF
j_call: TRBJ1-5
clone_size: -
v_call: TRBV6-5
d_call: -

cdr3_nt: TGTGCCAGCAGCACTACTAGCGGGGGGGCCTACGAGCAGTACTTC
cdr3_aa: CASSTTSGGAYEQYF
j_call: TRBJ2-7
clone_size: -
v_call: TRBV7-2
d_call: TRBD2

cdr3_nt: TGTGCCAGCAGCGTAGGAACGATAAGCGGGGGCAGCTCCTACGAGCAGTACTTC
cdr3_aa: CASSVGTISGGSSYEQYF
j_call: TRBJ2-7
clone_size: -
v_call: TRBV9
d_call: TRBD2

cdr3_nt: TGTGCCAGCAGCGCGAGCAGGACAGGGGCCCCGGGCGCCTTC
cdr3_aa: CASSASRTGAPGAF
j_call: TRBJ1-2
clone_size: -
v_call: TRBV11-2
d_call: TRBD1

cdr3_nt: TGTGCCAGCAGTTTCGACAGGAAAGAGACCCGGTACTTC
cdr3_aa: CASSFDRKETRYF
j_call: TRBJ2-5
clone_size: -
v_call: TRBV6-9
d_call: -

cdr3_nt: TGTGCCAGCAGTTTTCTGGGACAGGGAGAACAAGAGACCCAGTACTTC
cdr3_aa: CASSFLGQGEQETQYF
j_call: TRBJ2-5
clone_size: once
v_call: TRBV27
d_call: TRBD1

cdr3_nt: TGCGCCAGCAGCTTTGTACCGCTCTACTCTGGAAACACCATATATTTT
cdr3_aa: CASSFVPLYSGNTIYF
j_call: TRBJ1-3
clone_size: -
v_call: TRBV5-1
d_call: -

cdr3_nt: TGTGCCAGCAGCTGGACTAGCGGTTCCTACGAGCAGTACTTC
cdr3_aa: CASSWTSGSYEQYF
j_call: TRBJ2-7
clone_size: -
v_call: TRBV5-6
d_call: TRBD2

cdr3_nt: TGCGCCAGCAGCTTGAACAGGGAAGACTTCGGTACAACTTATAATTCACCCCTCCACTTT
cdr3_aa: CASSLNREDFGTTYNSPLHF
j_call: TRBJ1-6
clone_size: -
v_call: TRBV5-1
d_call: -

cdr3_nt: TGTGCCAGCAGCCATACCGGCGGACAGGAAGCTTTCTTT
cdr3_aa: CASSHTGGQEAFF
j_call: TRBJ1-1
clone_size: few
v_call: TRBV11-3
d_call: -

cdr3_nt: TGTGCCAGCAGAGGAACTCGGACTAGTTTTGATGAGCAGTTCTTC
cdr3_aa: CASRGTRTSFDEQFF
j_call: TRBJ2-1
clone_size: -
v_call: TRBV2
d_call: TRBD2

cdr3_nt: TGTGCCAGCAGCGGGATGACAGGGGTTGGAAACACCATATATTTT
cdr3_aa: CASSGMTGVGNTIYF
j_call: TRBJ1-3
clone_size: -
v_call: TRBV9
d_call: TRBD1

cdr3_nt: TGTGCCAGCAGCCCCCAGGGGGCGGGGAACTCCTACGAGCAGTACTTC
cdr3_aa: CASSPQGAGNSYEQYF
j_call: TRBJ2-7
clone_size: few
v_call: TRBV7-3
d_call: TRBD1

cdr3_nt: TGTGCCAGCAGCTTAGAACGCGGGGTTAGCAATCAGCCCCAGCATTTT
cdr3_aa: CASSLERGVSNQPQHF
j_call: TRBJ1-5
clone_size: -
v_call: TRBV7-9
d_call: -

cdr3_nt: TGTGCCGGTCAAAACAGGGTTGGCTACACCTTC
cdr3_aa: CAGQNRVGYTF
j_call: TRBJ1-2
clone_size: -
v_call: TRBV6-1
d_call: -

cdr3_nt: TGTGCCAGTAGTGTCACAGGGGTCGTTGGGGCCAACGTCCTGACTTTC
cdr3_aa: CASSVTGVVGANVLTF
j_call: TRBJ2-6
clone_size: -
v_call: TRBV19
d_call: TRBD1

cdr3_nt: TGCGCCAGCAGCTTGGGGGACAGGGAGAACACCGGGGAGCTGTTTTTT
cdr3_aa: CASSLGDRENTGELFF
j_call: TRBJ2-2
clone_size: -
v_call: TRBV5-1
d_call: TRBD1

cdr3_nt: TGTGCCTGGGACAGACAAACGAACACTGAAGCTTTCTTT
cdr3_aa: CAWDRQTNTEAFF
j_call: TRBJ1-1
clone_size: -
v_call: TRBV30
d_call: -

cdr3_nt: TGCAGCGTTGAAGAGGCAAGGAGGAACACTGAAGCTTTCTTT
cdr3_aa: CSVEEARRNTEAFF
j_call: TRBJ1-1
clone_size: few
v_call: TRBV29-1
d_call: -

cdr3_nt: TGTGCCAGCAGCTTAGGGAGGGCGGTGTTTGCTTTCTTT
cdr3_aa: CASSLGRAVFAFF
j_call: TRBJ1-1
clone_size: -
v_call: TRBV7-8
d_call: -

cdr3_nt: TGCAGTACTAGGACAGGGTCGTCTGAAGCTTTCTTT
cdr3_aa: CSTRTGSSEAFF
j_call: TRBJ1-1
clone_size: -
v_call: TRBV29-1
d_call: TRBD1

cdr3_nt: TGTGCCAGCAGCTTGTCCAGGGGTAGCACAGATACGCAGTATTTT
cdr3_aa: CASSLSRGSTDTQYF
j_call: TRBJ2-3
clone_size: -
v_call: TRBV7-3
d_call: -

cdr3_nt: TGCGCCAGCAGCCAAACGCCAGGGGGCCGCCAAGAGACCCAGTACTTC
cdr3_aa: CASSQTPGGRQETQYF
j_call: TRBJ2-5
clone_size: few
v_call: TRBV4-1
d_call: TRBD1

cdr3_nt: TGTGCCAGCAAACAGGGGTTGGGAGGCTACACCTTC
cdr3_aa: CASKQGLGGYTF
j_call: TRBJ1-2
clone_size: -
v_call: TRBV2
d_call: TRBD1

cdr3_nt: TGCGCCAGCAGCCCTGGACAGGGGGATGAAAAACTGTTTTTT
cdr3_aa: CASSPGQGDEKLFF
j_call: TRBJ1-4
clone_size: -
v_call: TRBV5-1
d_call: TRBD1

cdr3_nt: TGTGCCAGCACCTCAGGACAGGTTAGGCAGCCCCAGCATTTT
cdr3_aa: CASTSGQVRQPQHF
j_call: TRBJ1-5
clone_size: -
v_call: TRBV2
d_call: TRBD1

cdr3_nt: TGCAGCGTTTGGGGCGAGGACTATGGCTACACCTTC
cdr3_aa: CSVWGEDYGYTF
j_call: TRBJ1-2
clone_size: -
v_call: TRBV29-1
d_call: -

cdr3_nt: TGTGCCAGTAGTCCGGGTGGTAATTCACCCCTCCACTTT
cdr3_aa: CASSPGGNSPLHF
j_call: TRBJ1-6
clone_size: -
v_call: TRBV19
d_call: -

cdr3_nt: TGCAGCGTTACCCACACGAACACCGGGGAGCTGTTTTTT
cdr3_aa: CSVTHTNTGELFF
j_call: TRBJ2-2
clone_size: -
v_call: TRBV29-1
d_call: -

cdr3_nt: TGTGCCAGCAGCTTAGCTGGGGAGCCGGAAGCTAACTATGGCTACACCTTC
cdr3_aa: CASSLAGEPEANYGYTF
j_call: TRBJ1-2
clone_size: -
v_call: TRBV7-8
d_call: -

cdr3_nt: TGTGCCAGCAGCCCCCTGGGGGGGGATTACACTGAAGCTTTCTTT
cdr3_aa: CASSPLGGDYTEAFF
j_call: TRBJ1-1
clone_size: once
v_call: TRBV11-2
d_call: -